A selection of T cell receptor beta chains follows, all from one sample in a study of T cell repertoires in cytomegalovirus infection. Their antigens are not known. TCRdb re-analysed the reads in MiXCR, keeping a single row per CDR3 protein. The table records 45,000 to 75,000 distinct CDR3 sequences, more than 25% of them present only once. The sequenced sample consisted of PBMCs, sequenced either directly or after in vitro stimulation (not recorded which). These TCRs come from a human donor in good health (CMV status not recorded). Some clones in this sample may be carry-over from other donors' samples. CDR3s include the opening cysteine and the closing phenylalanine or tryptophan. The D gene is left open where the match is weak. The listing skips clone size in some rows; elsewhere it reads once, few, many or a size class.

d_gene | j_gene | abundance | v_gene | CDR3nt | CDR3aa
TRBD2 | TRBJ2-1 | . | TRBV5-6 | TGTGCCAGCAGCTTGGGACTAGCGGGAGGTGATGAGCAGTTCTTC | CASSLGLAGGDEQFF
. | TRBJ1-6 | . | TRBV12-3/TRBV12-4 | TGTGCCAGCAGCCCCCATCAGGGGAATAATTCACCCCTCCACTTT | CASSPHQGNNSPLHF
. | TRBJ1-3 | . | TRBV12-3/TRBV12-4 | TGTGCCAGCAGTCCCGGGACACTCTCTGGAAACACCATATATTTT | CASSPGTLSGNTIYF
. | TRBJ2-1 | . | TRBV27 | TGTGCCAGCAGCGGAGGCGGGCCTTCCTACAATGAGCAGTTCTTC | CASSGGGPSYNEQFF
. | TRBJ2-5 | few | TRBV5-6 | TGTGCCAGCAGCTTGGTTGCGGGGAGGGAGACCCAGTACTTC | CASSLVAGRETQYF
. | TRBJ2-2 | many | TRBV11-3 | TGTGCCAGCAGCCCCCCGGGGGGCGACGACACCGGGGAGCTGTTTTTT | CASSPPGGDDTGELFF
TRBD1 | TRBJ2-2 | . | TRBV4-1 | TGCGCCAGCAGCCAAGATCAGGGGGTATGGGGGGAGCTGTTTTTT | CASSQDQGVWGELFF
TRBD1 | TRBJ2-7 | . | TRBV10-3 | TGTGCCATCAGTCCGAGAGGGACAGGGAATGACGAGCAGTACTTC | CAISPRGTGNDEQYF
. | TRBJ1-2 | . | TRBV7-9 | TGTGCCAGCAGCTTAAGGGGTAGGAGCTATGGCTACACCTTC | CASSLRGRSYGYTF
. | TRBJ1-2 | . | TRBV2 | TGTGCCAGCAGTGAAATCCCCCCATCTGGGGGCTACACCTTC | CASSEIPPSGGYTF
. | TRBJ1-5 | . | TRBV7-2 | TGTGCCAGCAGCCGGGTAAGCACACAGCCCCAGCATTTT | CASSRVSTQPQHF
. | TRBJ1-1 | . | TRBV5-1 | TGCGCCAGCAGCTTCACAGGGAGTAGCATGAACACTGAAGCTTTCTTT | CASSFTGSSMNTEAFF
. | TRBJ2-7 | . | TRBV7-2 | TGTGCCAGCAGCCCACTGGGGGTACGGTACGAGCAGTACTTC | CASSPLGVRYEQYF
TRBD1 | TRBJ2-2 | few | TRBV11-2 | TGTGCCAGTTGGGACAGGGGGAGCCCTACCAACACCGGGGAGCTGTTTTTT | CASWDRGSPTNTGELFF
TRBD2 | TRBJ2-2 | . | TRBV6-1 | TGTGCCAGCAGTCTTGTTAGCGGGGGAAAGAACACCGGGGAGCTGTTTTTT | CASSLVSGGKNTGELFF
TRBD1 | TRBJ2-7 | . | TRBV6-6 | TGTGCCAGCAGTGGACAGGGGGCCGGCGAGCAGTACTTC | CASSGQGAGEQYF
. | TRBJ1-1 | few | TRBV12-5 | TGTGCTAGTGGTTTGGGGGGGGACACTGAAGCTTTCTTT | CASGLGGDTEAFF
. | TRBJ2-5 | . | TRBV2 | TGTGCCAGCAGTGCTTCGACTCCCCAAGAGACCCAGTACTTC | CASSASTPQETQYF
. | TRBJ2-7 | . | TRBV29-1 | TGCAGCGTTGGGGGGGTTACCTACGAGCAGTACTTC | CSVGGVTYEQYF
. | TRBJ1-5 | once | TRBV12-3/TRBV12-4 | TGTGCCAGCGGATCACGATGGGCTCAGCCCCAGCATTTT | CASGSRWAQPQHF
. | TRBJ1-5 | few | TRBV7-9 | TGTGCCAGCAGCTTAGTGGAGGAAGGGTTTGGTATTCAGCCCCAGCATTTT | CASSLVEEGFGIQPQHF
. | TRBJ2-7 | . | TRBV4-3 | TGCGCCAGCAGCCAAGATTGGGTGACAGTCTACGAGCAGTACTTC | CASSQDWVTVYEQYF
. | TRBJ1-5 | . | TRBV2 | TGTGCCAGCAGTGGTCGGGGGGCTGGCAGCAATCAGCCCCAGCATTTT | CASSGRGAGSNQPQHF
. | TRBJ1-4 | . | TRBV4-1 | TGCGCCAGCAGCCAAGTCTCGGCTGGACCAGACAATGAAAAACTGTTTTTT | CASSQVSAGPDNEKLFF
. | TRBJ1-3 | few | TRBV4-1 | TGCGCCAGCAGCCAAGAATGGGGAAGGGACACCATATATTTT | CASSQEWGRDTIYF
TRBD1 | TRBJ1-3 | many | TRBV7-6 | TGTGCCAGCAGCTTAATGACAGGGGGAAACACCATATATTTT | CASSLMTGGNTIYF
TRBD2 | TRBJ2-7 | few | TRBV7-2 | TGTGCCAGCAGCGTAAGGACTAGCGGGACCTACGAGCAGTACTTC | CASSVRTSGTYEQYF
. | TRBJ2-4 | . | TRBV12-3/TRBV12-4 | TGTGCCAGCAGTCACCAAAACATTCAGTACTTC | CASSHQNIQYF
. | TRBJ1-5 | many | TRBV5-6 | TGTGCCAGCAGCCATACGGCAGGTCTTAGCAATCAGCCCCAGCATTTT | CASSHTAGLSNQPQHF
. | TRBJ1-4 | . | TRBV27 | TGTGCCAGCAGTTTATGGCCCAGAAATAATGAAAAACTGTTTTTT | CASSLWPRNNEKLFF
. | TRBJ2-5 | . | TRBV12-3/TRBV12-4 | TGTGCCAGCAGTCCATCACTTGAGACCCAGTACTTC | CASSPSLETQYF
. | TRBJ2-1 | many | TRBV7-2 | TGTGCCAGCAGCCCGCCCGGGGTTAGATTCTACAATGAGCAGTTCTTC | CASSPPGVRFYNEQFF
. | TRBJ2-2 | few | TRBV20-1 | TGCAGTGCTAGGAGGGACGCCGGGGAGCTGTTTTTT | CSARRDAGELFF
TRBD2 | TRBJ2-5 | . | TRBV9 | TGTGCCAGCAGCACCCTAGCGGGAGGGGAGACCCAGTACTTC | CASSTLAGGETQYF
. | TRBJ1-5 | . | TRBV7-8 | TGTGCCAGCAGCCATGGGCAGGGAGGTCAGCCCCAGCATTTT | CASSHGQGGQPQHF
. | TRBJ1-2 | few | TRBV7-6 | TGTGCCAGCAGCTCGAATGGCTATGGCTACACCTTC | CASSSNGYGYTF
TRBD2 | TRBJ2-7 | . | TRBV7-2 | TGTGCCAGCAGCTTAGGGTCTAGCGGGAAGGGGCAGTACTTC | CASSLGSSGKGQYF
. | TRBJ1-4 | few | TRBV7-9 | TGTGCCAGCAGCTTAGCCGCGGAAGAAAAACTGTTTTTT | CASSLAAEEKLFF
TRBD2 | TRBJ2-3 | . | TRBV10-3 | TGTGCCATCAGGGGAGCGGGAGGAACAGATACGCAGTATTTT | CAIRGAGGTDTQYF
. | TRBJ2-5 | few | TRBV7-9 | TGTGCCAGCAGCTTAGTCCCGCGGCAAGAGACCCAGTACTTC | CASSLVPRQETQYF
. | TRBJ1-4 | once | TRBV19 | TGTGCCAGTAGTAATCAGCTACTTACTGAAAAACTGTTTTTT | CASSNQLLTEKLFF
. | TRBJ1-1 | . | TRBV4-3 | TGCGCCAGCAGCCAAGACTTCGGCAGGCACCACACTGAAGCTTTCTTT | CASSQDFGRHHTEAFF
. | TRBJ2-1 | few | TRBV11-2 | TGTGCCAGCAGCTTAGAGCAGGACATAACTTACAATGAGCAGTTCTTC | CASSLEQDITYNEQFF
. | TRBJ1-1 | . | TRBV6-2/TRBV6-3 | TGTGCCAGCAGTTACGACACCAGGCTTTTGTCTGAAGCTTTCTTT | CASSYDTRLLSEAFF
. | TRBJ1-2 | . | TRBV19 | TGTGCCAGTAAAACGGCAGGGGTGACTCCTAACTATGGCTACACCTTC | CASKTAGVTPNYGYTF
. | TRBJ2-2 | . | TRBV7-9 | TGTGCCAGCAGCAGCGTTGACACCGGGGAGCTGTTTTTT | CASSSVDTGELFF